This T cell receptor beta chain was documented in a study of T cells in Graves' hyperthyroidism and ophthalmopathy. This clonotype showed up many times. Based on clinical symptoms, serum thyroxine and TRAb, thyroid ultrasound and orbital computed tomography, diagnoses were reached. V was pared by 5 bases and J by 6 bases, with 16 bases between. The CDR3 length is 15 residues. Germline assignment: CDR1 SGHAT and CDR2 FQNNGV. RNA transcripts gave rise to amplified TCR beta CDR3 regions. A first-round RT-PCR of the TCR CDR3 used the HTBI primer set. Each CDR3 protein is one row after TCRdb ran MiXCR on the multiplex PCR reads. The data contain approximately 600,000 distinct CDR3 sequences, about 15% of them singletons.

The sample taken for sequencing was blood. V and J are TRBV11-2 and TRBJ2-2; weak D call: TRBD1 (6 bases). The sequence was collected from a woman in her 30s with Graves' hyperthyroidism that later progressed to Graves' ophthalmopathy. CDR3 in DNA: TGTGCCAGCAGCCCCATGACAGGTAGCGCCGGGGAGCTGTTTTTT. This codes for CASSPMTGSAGELFF.